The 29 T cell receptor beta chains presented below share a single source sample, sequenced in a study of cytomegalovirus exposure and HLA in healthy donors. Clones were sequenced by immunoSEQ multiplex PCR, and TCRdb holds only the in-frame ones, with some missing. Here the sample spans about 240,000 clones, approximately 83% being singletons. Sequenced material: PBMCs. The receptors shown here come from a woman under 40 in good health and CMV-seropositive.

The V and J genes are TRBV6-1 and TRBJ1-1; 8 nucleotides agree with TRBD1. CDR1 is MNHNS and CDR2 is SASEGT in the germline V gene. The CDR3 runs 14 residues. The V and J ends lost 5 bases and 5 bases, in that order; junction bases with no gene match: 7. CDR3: CASSSTGGGTEAFF. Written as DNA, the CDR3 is TGTGCCAGCAGTTCAACAGGGGGAGGAACTGAAGCTTTCTTT.

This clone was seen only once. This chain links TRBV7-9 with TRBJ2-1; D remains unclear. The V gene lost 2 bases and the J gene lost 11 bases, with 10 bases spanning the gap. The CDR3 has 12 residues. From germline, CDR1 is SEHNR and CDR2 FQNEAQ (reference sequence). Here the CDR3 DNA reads TGTGCCAGCAGCTTACCCGAGATCAAGCAGTTCTTC. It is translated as CASSLPEIKQFF.

CDR3 nucleotide sequence: TGTGCCAGCAGCTCCGGACTAGCGGGAGCTGCAGATACGCAGTATTTT. It yields the protein CASSSGLAGAADTQYF. The chain is built from TRBV7-9 and TRBJ2-3; 13 nucleotides match TRBD2. CDR1 and CDR2 (germline): SEHNR, FQNEAQ (reference sequence). The CDR3 has 16 residues. V lost 4 bases and J lost 4; bases outside the gene matches: 5. Combining the CDR3 with reference TRBV7-9 and TRBJ2-3 gives the whole variable domain DTGVSQNPRHKITKRGQNVTFRCDPISEHNRLYWYRQTLGQGPEFLTYFQNEAQLEKSRLLSDRFSAERPKGSFSTLEIQRTEQGDSAMYLCASSSGLAGAADTQYFGPGTRLTVL.

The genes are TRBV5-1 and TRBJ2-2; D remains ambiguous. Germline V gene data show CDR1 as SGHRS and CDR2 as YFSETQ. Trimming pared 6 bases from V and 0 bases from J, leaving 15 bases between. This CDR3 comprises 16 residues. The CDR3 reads CASTPVGFANTGELFF. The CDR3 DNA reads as TGCGCCAGCACCCCGGTCGGGTTCGCGAACACCGGGGAGCTGTTTTTT.

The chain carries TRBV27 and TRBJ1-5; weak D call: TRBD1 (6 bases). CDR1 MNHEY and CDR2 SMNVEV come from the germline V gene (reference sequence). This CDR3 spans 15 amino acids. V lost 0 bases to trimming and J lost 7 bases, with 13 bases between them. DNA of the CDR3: TGTGCCAGCAGTTTATCCTTCAAGGGGGAGCAGCCCCAGCATTTT. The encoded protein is CASSLSFKGEQPQHF.

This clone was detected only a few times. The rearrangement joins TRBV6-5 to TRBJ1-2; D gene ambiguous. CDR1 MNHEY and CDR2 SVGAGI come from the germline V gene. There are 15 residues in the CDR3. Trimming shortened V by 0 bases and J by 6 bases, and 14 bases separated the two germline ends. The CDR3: CASSYSPEYYDGYTF. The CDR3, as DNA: TGTGCCAGCAGTTACTCTCCGGAATACTATGATGGCTACACCTTC.

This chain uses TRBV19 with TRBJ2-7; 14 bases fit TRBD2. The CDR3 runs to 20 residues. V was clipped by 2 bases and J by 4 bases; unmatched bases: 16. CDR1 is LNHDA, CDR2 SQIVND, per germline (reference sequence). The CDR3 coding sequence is TGTGCCAGTAGTATAATCCCCCCCGCCGGGACTAGCGGGAGCTATTACGAGCAGTACTTC. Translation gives CASSIIPPAGTSGSYYEQYF.

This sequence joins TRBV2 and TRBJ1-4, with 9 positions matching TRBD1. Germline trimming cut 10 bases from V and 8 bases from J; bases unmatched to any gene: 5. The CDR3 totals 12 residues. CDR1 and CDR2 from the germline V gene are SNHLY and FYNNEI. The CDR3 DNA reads TGTGCCATAGGACAGGGGAGAGAAAAACTGTTTTTT. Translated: CAIGQGREKLFF.

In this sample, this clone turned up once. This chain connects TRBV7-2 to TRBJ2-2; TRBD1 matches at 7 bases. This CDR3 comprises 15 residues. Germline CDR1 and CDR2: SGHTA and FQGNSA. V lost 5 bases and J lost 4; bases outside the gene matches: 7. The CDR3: CASSTRQGSTGELFF. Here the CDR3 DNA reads TGTGCCAGCAGCACCCGACAGGGAAGCACCGGGGAGCTGTTTTTT.

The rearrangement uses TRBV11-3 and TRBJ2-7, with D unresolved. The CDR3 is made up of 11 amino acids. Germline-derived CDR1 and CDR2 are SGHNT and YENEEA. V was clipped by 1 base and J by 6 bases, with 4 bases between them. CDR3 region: CASSLASEQYF. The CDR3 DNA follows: TGTGCCAGCAGCTTAGCATCCGAGCAGTACTTC.

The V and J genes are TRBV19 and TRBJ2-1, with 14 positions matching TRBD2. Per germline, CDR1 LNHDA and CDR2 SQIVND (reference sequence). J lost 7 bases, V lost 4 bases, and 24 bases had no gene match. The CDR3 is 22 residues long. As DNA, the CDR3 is TGTGCCAGTAGTACCTCCCACCAGACTAGCGGGAGGGCCTTGGGGGGGAAAAATGAGCAGTTCTTC. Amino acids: CASSTSHQTSGRALGGKNEQFF.

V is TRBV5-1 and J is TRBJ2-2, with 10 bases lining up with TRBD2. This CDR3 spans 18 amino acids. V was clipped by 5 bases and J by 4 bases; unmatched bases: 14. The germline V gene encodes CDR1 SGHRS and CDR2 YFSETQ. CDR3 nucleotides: TGCGCCAGCAGAGACGGCGAGCGGGAGGGCCTCGGCACCGGGGAGCTGTTTTTT. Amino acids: CASRDGEREGLGTGELFF. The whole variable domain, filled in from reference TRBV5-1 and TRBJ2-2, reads KAGVTQTPRYLIKTRGQQVTLSCSPISGHRSVSWYQQTPGQGLQFLFEYFSETQRNKGNFPGRFSGRQFSNSRSEMNVSTLELGDSALYLCASRDGEREGLGTGELFFGEGSRLTVL.

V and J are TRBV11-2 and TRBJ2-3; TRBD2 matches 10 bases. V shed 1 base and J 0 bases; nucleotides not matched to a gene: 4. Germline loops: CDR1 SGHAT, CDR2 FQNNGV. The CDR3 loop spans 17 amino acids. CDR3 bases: TGTGCCAGCAGCTTAGCGGGTAGCGGGAGGAGCACAGATACGCAGTATTTT. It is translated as CASSLAGSGRSTDTQYF. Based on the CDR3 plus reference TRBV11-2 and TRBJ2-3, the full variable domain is EAGVAQSPRYKIIEKRQSVAFWCNPISGHATLYWYQQILGQGPKLLIQFQNNGVVDDSQLPKDRFSAERLKGVDSTLKIQPAKLEDSAVYLCASSLAGSGRSTDTQYFGPGTRLTVL.

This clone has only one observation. CDR3: CASSIRDSYGYTF. The CDR3 DNA is TGTGCCAGCAGTATCCGGGACAGCTATGGCTACACCTTC. The rearrangement joins TRBV2 to TRBJ1-2; 7 bases fit TRBD1. Germline CDR1 SNHLY, CDR2 FYNNEI. The CDR3 runs to 13 residues. Unmatched junction bases numbered 4, after V lost 5 bases and J lost 4 bases.

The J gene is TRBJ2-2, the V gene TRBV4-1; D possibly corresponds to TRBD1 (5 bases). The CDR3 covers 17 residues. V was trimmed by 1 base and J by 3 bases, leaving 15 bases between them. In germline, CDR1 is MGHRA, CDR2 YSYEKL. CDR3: CASSQAIRSRDTGELFF. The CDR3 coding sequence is TGCGCCAGCAGCCAAGCCATAAGGTCCAGGGACACCGGGGAGCTGTTTTTT.

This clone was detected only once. The CDR3 spells CASSLPQSNQPQHF. The CDR3 DNA reads as TGTGCCAGCAGTTTACCCCAAAGCAATCAGCCCCAGCATTTT. V and J are TRBV28 and TRBJ1-5; no reliable D call. Trimming removed 2 bases at V and 1 base at J, with 6 bases between. Germline V lookup: CDR1 MDHEN, CDR2 SYDVKM. The length of the CDR3 is 14 residues.

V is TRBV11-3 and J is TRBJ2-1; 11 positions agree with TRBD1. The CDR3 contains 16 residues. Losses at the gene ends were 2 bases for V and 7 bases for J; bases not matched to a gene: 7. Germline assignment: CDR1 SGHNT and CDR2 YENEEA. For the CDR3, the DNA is TGTGCCAGCAGCTTATCGGGACAGGGGGTCGGGAATGAGCAGTTCTTC. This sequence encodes CASSLSGQGVGNEQFF.

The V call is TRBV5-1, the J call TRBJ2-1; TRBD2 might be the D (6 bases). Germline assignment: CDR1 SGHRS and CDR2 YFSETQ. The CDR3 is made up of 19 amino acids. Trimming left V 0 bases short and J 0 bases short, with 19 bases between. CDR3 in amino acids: CASSLARVEAGRSYNEQFF. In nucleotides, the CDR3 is TGCGCCAGCAGCTTGGCCAGAGTCGAAGCGGGCCGCTCCTACAATGAGCAGTTCTTC. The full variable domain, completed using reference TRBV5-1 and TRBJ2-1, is KAGVTQTPRYLIKTRGQQVTLSCSPISGHRSVSWYQQTPGQGLQFLFEYFSETQRNKGNFPGRFSGRQFSNSRSEMNVSTLELGDSALYLCASSLARVEAGRSYNEQFFGPGTRLTVL.

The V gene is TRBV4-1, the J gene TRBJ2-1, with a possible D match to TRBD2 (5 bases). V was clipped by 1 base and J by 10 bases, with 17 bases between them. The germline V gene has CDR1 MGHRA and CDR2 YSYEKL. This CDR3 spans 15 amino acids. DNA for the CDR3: TGCGCCAGCAGCCAAGGTGGGAGCCCCGATTACGAGCAGTTCTTC. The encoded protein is CASSQGGSPDYEQFF.

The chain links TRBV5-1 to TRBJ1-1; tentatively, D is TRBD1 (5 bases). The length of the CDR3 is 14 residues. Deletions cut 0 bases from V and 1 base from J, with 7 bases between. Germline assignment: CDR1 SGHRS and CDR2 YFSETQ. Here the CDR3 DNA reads TGCGCCAGCAGCTTGGTGGGGCAGAACACTGAAGCTTTCTTT. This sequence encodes CASSLVGQNTEAFF.

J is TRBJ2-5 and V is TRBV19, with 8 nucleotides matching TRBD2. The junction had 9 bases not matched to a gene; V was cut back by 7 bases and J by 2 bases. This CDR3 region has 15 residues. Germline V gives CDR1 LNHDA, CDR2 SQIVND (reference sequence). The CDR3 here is CASTTGERGQETQYF. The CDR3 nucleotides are TGTGCCAGTACCACGGGGGAGCGGGGGCAAGAGACCCAGTACTTC.

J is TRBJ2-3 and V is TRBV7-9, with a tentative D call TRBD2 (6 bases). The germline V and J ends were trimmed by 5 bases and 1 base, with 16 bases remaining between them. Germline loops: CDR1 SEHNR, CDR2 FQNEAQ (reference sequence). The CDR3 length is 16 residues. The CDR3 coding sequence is TGTGCCAGCAGCCCCCGGGGTCCGGGGGGCACAGATACGCAGTATTTT. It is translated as CASSPRGPGGTDTQYF. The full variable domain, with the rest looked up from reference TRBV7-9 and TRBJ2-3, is DTGVSQNPRHKITKRGQNVTFRCDPISEHNRLYWYRQTLGQGPEFLTYFQNEAQLEKSRLLSDRFSAERPKGSFSTLEIQRTEQGDSAMYLCASSPRGPGGTDTQYFGPGTRLTVL.

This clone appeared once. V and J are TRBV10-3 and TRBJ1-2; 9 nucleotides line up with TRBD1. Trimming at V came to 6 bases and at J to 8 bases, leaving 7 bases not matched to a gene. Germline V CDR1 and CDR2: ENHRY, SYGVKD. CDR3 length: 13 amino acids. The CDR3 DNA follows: TGTGCCATCAGACCCCCGGGACAGGGCGGCTACACCTTC. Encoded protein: CAIRPPGQGGYTF.

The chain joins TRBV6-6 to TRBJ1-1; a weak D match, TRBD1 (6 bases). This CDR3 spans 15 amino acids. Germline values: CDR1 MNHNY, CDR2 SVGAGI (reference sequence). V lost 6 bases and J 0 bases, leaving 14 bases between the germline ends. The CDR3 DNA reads TGTGCCAGCAGCCCAGGGGAATCCATGAACACTGAAGCTTTCTTT. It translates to CASSPGESMNTEAFF.

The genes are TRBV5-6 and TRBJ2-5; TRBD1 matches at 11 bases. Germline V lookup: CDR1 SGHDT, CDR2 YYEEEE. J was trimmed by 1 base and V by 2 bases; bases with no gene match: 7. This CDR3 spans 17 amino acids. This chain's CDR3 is CASSFPTGTGGQETQYF. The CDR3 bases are TGTGCCAGCAGCTTCCCCACCGGGACAGGGGGCCAAGAGACCCAGTACTTC.

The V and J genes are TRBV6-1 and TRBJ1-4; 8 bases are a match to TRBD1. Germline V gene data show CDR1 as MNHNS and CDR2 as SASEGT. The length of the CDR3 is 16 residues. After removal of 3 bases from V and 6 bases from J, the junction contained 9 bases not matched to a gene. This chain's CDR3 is CASSETGEGEDEKLFF. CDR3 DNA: TGTGCCAGCAGTGAGACAGGGGAGGGTGAGGATGAAAAACTGTTTTTT.

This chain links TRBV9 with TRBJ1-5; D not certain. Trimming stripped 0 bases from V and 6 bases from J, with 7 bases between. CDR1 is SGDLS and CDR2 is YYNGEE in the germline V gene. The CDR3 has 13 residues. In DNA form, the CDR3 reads TGTGCCAGCAGCGTAGCAGGTAGTCAGCCCCAGCATTTT. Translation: CASSVAGSQPQHF.

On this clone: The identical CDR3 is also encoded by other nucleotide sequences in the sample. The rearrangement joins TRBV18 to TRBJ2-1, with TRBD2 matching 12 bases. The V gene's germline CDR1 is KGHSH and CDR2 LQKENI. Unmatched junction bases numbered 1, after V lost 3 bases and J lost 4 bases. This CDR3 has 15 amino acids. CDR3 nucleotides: TGTGCCAGCTCACCCCTAGCGGGAGGGTACAATGAGCAGTTCTTC. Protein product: CASSPLAGGYNEQFF. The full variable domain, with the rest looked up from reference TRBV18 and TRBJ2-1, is NAGVMQNPRHLVRRRGQEARLRCSPMKGHSHVYWYRQLPEEGLKFMVYLQKENIIDESGMPKERFSAEFPKEGPSILRIQQVVRGDSAAYFCASSPLAGGYNEQFFGPGTRLTVL.

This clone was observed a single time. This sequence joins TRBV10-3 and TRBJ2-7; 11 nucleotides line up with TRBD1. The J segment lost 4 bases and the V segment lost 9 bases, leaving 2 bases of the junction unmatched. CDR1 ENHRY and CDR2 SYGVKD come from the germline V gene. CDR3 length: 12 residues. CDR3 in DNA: TGTGCCATGGGACAGGGGGGATACGAGCAGTACTTC. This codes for CAMGQGGYEQYF.